The 10 T cell receptor beta chains reported below all come from one sample, sequenced in a study of Ad26.COV2.S vaccination and SARS-CoV-2 variants. Using immunoSEQ multiplex PCR, the repertoire was profiled, and TCRdb retains in-frame clones only, with some absent. Of about 180,000 clones in the sample, approximately 90% were seen once. The sample in question was peripheral blood, obtained after recovery from COVID-19. These receptors all stem from a human donor who had recovered from COVID-19.

V is TRBV29-1 and J is TRBJ2-7; 7 bases align to TRBD1. This CDR3 has 14 residues. With V trimmed by 6 bases and J by 2 bases, 10 bases remained unmatched. Germline CDR1 is SQVTM and CDR2 is ANQGSEA. CDR3 sequence reads: CSVAPRDSTYEQYF. DNA of the CDR3: TGCAGCGTCGCCCCCCGGGACAGCACCTACGAGCAGTACTTC.

The chain employs TRBV5-4 and TRBJ2-3, with 7 bases identical to TRBD2. The CDR3 is 14 amino acids. Per germline, CDR1 SGHNT and CDR2 YYREEE (reference sequence). The junction had 9 bases not matched to a gene; V was cut back by 8 bases and J by 3 bases. The CDR3 sequence: CARKRDPTTDTQYF. CDR3 nucleotide sequence: TGTGCCAGAAAGCGGGACCCCACAACAGATACGCAGTATTTT.

V and J are TRBV20-1 and TRBJ2-5; D is undetermined. CDR1 is DFQATT, CDR2 SNEGSKA, per germline (reference sequence). This CDR3 has 10 residues. V was shortened by 6 bases and J by 5 bases, with 7 bases between the two germline ends. The CDR3 nucleotides read TGCAGTGCGGTATGGGAGACCCAGTACTTC. This gives the protein CSAVWETQYF.

J is TRBJ2-3 and V is TRBV7-3; TRBD2 matches 7 bases. CDR1 and CDR2 from the germline V gene are SGHTA and FQGTGA. The CDR3 loop spans 15 amino acids. V shed 4 bases, J shed 1 base, and the junction held 5 bases outside the gene matches. The CDR3 bases are TGTGCCAGCAGCTCGGGGGGAGCTGGCACAGATACGCAGTATTTT. Translation: CASSSGGAGTDTQYF.

The CDR3 reads CASSLVGDSNQPQHF. CDR3 DNA: TGTGCCAGCAGCCTTGTTGGGGATAGCAATCAGCCCCAGCATTTT. The V gene is TRBV16, the J gene TRBJ1-5, with D unresolved. The length of the CDR3 is 15 residues. Trimming stripped 4 bases from V and 0 bases from J, with 10 bases between. Germline loops: CDR1 KGHSY, CDR2 FQNENV.

V and J are TRBV11-2 and TRBJ2-3, with TRBD2 identical over 8 bases. Germline V gene lookup returns CDR1 SGHAT and CDR2 FQNNGV. CDR3 length equals 14 residues. The J segment lost 2 bases and the V segment lost 5 bases, leaving 3 bases of the junction unmatched. The CDR3 loop reads CASSVAGYTDTQYF. The CDR3 DNA sequence: TGTGCCAGCAGCGTAGCGGGATACACAGATACGCAGTATTTT. Full variable domain (rest looked up from reference TRBV11-2 and TRBJ2-3): EAGVAQSPRYKIIEKRQSVAFWCNPISGHATLYWYQQILGQGPKLLIQFQNNGVVDDSQLPKDRFSAERLKGVDSTLKIQPAKLEDSAVYLCASSVAGYTDTQYFGPGTRLTVL.

The V gene is TRBV6-5, the J gene TRBJ2-2, with 7 bases lining up with TRBD1. J was trimmed by 6 bases and V by 7 bases; bases with no gene match: 2. The CDR3 contains 12 residues. Germline CDR1 MNHEY, CDR2 SVGAGI. CDR3 region: CASTQGAGELFF. CDR3 coding DNA: TGTGCCAGCACTCAGGGGGCCGGGGAGCTGTTTTTT.

The CDR3 nucleotides read TGTGCCAGCAGTCTAGCGGGGCTTAACACCGGGGAGCTGTTTTTT. It encodes CASSLAGLNTGELFF. This chain joins TRBV6-5 and TRBJ2-2, with 9 bases aligning to TRBD2. Per germline, CDR1 MNHEY and CDR2 SVGAGI. The CDR3 spans 15 residues. J lost 2 bases, V lost 5 bases, and 3 bases had no gene match.

This clone was counted between two and nine times. J is TRBJ2-2 and V is TRBV9; TRBD2 aligns across 11 bases. Losses at the gene ends were 0 bases for V and 7 bases for J; bases not matched to a gene: 11. Germline assignment: CDR1 SGDLS and CDR2 YYNGEE. The CDR3 runs 18 residues. As DNA, the CDR3 is TGTGCCAGCAGCGTAGGAGCCTTTAGCGGGAGGGCCGACGGGGAGCTGTTTTTT. This translates into CASSVGAFSGRADGELFF.

This sequence joins TRBV5-1 and TRBJ2-1; D is perhaps TRBD2 (7 bases). CDR1 and CDR2 from the germline V gene are SGHRS and YFSETQ. The CDR3 sequence is 15 residues long. Trimming left V 0 bases short and J 4 bases short, with 11 bases between. As DNA, the CDR3 is TGCGCCAGCAGCTTGGTGGGGGGGCTATACAATGAGCAGTTCTTC. This translates into CASSLVGGLYNEQFF.